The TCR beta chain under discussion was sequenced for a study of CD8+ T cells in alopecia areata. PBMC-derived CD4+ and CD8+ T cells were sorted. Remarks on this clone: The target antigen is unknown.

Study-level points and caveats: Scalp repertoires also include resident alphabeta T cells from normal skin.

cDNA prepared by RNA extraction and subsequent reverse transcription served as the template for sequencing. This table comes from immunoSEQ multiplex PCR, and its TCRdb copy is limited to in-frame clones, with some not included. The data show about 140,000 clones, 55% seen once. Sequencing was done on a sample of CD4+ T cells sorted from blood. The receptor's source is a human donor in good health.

The CDR3 coding sequence is TGTGCCTGGGGCCTCGGACTAGCGGGAGTATTCGGAACCTACAATGAGCAGTTCTTC. Translation gives CAWGLGLAGVFGTYNEQFF. V usage is TRBV30 and J usage is TRBJ2-1, with 13 nucleotides matching TRBD2. The germline V gene has CDR1 GTSNPN and CDR2 SVGIG (reference sequence). Unmatched junction bases numbered 15, after V lost 5 bases and J lost 2 bases. The CDR3 has 19 amino acids.